This TCR beta chain was captured in a study of OX40 agonist ivuxolimab in advanced cancers. In its sample, this clone was seen a few times. This table comes from immunoSEQ multiplex PCR, and its TCRdb copy is limited to in-frame clones, with some not included. The sample shows 21,000 or so clones, more than 75% of them seen only once. V was clipped by 6 bases and J by 8 bases, with 7 bases between them. Looked up from germline, CDR1 is MGHDK and CDR2 is SYGVNS. The CDR3 consists of 10 residues. This sequence joins TRBV25-1 and TRBJ1-2; D ambiguous. Sample: CD4+ or CD8+ T cells sorted from blood, taken in a trial of the OX40 agonist ivuxolimab. This TCR was recovered from an adult with an advanced solid tumor such as melanoma, head and neck, liver or kidney cancer. As DNA, the CDR3 is TGTGCCAGCAGCGGGTCAGGCTACACCTTC. It specifies CASSGSGYTF.